In this sample, the clone carrying this T cell receptor (beta chain) turned up a few times. Its antigen is undetermined. Researchers amplified the TCR beta CDR3 regions from RNA transcripts. First-round RT-PCR of the TCR CDR3 relied on the HTBI primer set. TCRdb passed the multiplex PCR reads through MiXCR, listing each CDR3 protein once. Among a few hundred thousand distinct CDR3 sequences, about 21% were seen once, and the ten largest hold about 50%. The data belong to a study of T cells in Graves' hyperthyroidism and ophthalmopathy. Findings and caveats of the study: A 13 V-J model separated ophthalmopathy from stable hyperthyroidism.

Per germline, CDR1 SGHNT and CDR2 YENEEA. Deletions cut 6 bases from V and 0 bases from J, with 11 bases between. The CDR3 contains 15 residues. Hyperthyroidism, newly diagnosed and lasting under 2 months, affected patients aged 18 to 65. Criteria for exclusion of patients were uncontrolled infection, other autoimmune disease, pregnancy or lactation. Diagnoses were made from clinical symptoms, serum measures (thyroxine and TRAb), thyroid ultrasound and orbital computed tomography. The source is a woman between 50 and 59 years old with Graves' hyperthyroidism. The chain uses TRBV11-3 and TRBJ2-2; D not certain. Material: blood. CDR3 DNA sequence: TGTGCCAGCAGTCCTCCTTGGGCGAACACCGGGGAGCTGTTTTTT. Translation: CASSPPWANTGELFF.